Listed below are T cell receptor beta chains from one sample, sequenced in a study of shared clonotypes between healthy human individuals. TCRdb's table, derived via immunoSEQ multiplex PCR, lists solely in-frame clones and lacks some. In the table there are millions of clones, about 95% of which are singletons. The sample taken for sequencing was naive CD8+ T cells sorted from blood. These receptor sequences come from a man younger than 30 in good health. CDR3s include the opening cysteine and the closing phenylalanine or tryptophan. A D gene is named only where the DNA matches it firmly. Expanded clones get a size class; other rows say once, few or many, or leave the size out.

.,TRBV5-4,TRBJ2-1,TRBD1,TGTGCCAGCAGCTTGGGGGGACAGGGGATTAACAATGAGCAGTTCTTC,CASSLGGQGINNEQFF
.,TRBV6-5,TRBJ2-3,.,TGTGCCAGCAGGAGGGGATGGGGGGATGATACGCAGTATTTT,CASRRGWGDDTQYF
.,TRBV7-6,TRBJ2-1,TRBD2,TGTGCCAGCAGCATGTTAGCGGGACGATACAATGAGCAGTTCTTC,CASSMLAGRYNEQFF
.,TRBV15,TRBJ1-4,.,TGTGCCACCAGCAGGGGGGCGAGTGAAAAACTGTTTTTT,CATSRGASEKLFF
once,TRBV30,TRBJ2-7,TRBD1,TGTGCCTGGATGGGACAGGTGACTTCCTACGAGCAGTACTTC,CAWMGQVTSYEQYF
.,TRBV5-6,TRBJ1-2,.,TGTGCCAGCAGCTTTCAGGGAGCTAACTATGGCTACACCTTC,CASSFQGANYGYTF
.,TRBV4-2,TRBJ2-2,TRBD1,TGTGCCAGCAGCCAATCCGGGACAGCGAACACCGGGGAGCTGTTTTTT,CASSQSGTANTGELFF
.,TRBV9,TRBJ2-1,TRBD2,TGTGCCAGCAGCTCGAGCGGGGGGGATGGCAATGAGCAGTTCTTC,CASSSSGGDGNEQFF
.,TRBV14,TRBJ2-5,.,TGTGCCAGCAGCCAAGTTGTAGGGGGGTTCCAAGAGACCCAGTACTTC,CASSQVVGGFQETQYF
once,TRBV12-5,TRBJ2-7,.,TGTGCTAGTGGTCCTCGGGACGAGACCTACGAGCAGTACTTC,CASGPRDETYEQYF
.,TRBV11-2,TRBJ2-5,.,TGTGCCAGCAGCTTCGGGGACACCCTAGAGACCCAGTACTTC,CASSFGDTLETQYF
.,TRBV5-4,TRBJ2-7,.,TGTGCCAGCAGCCTCTCCGCAGGGGAAGGGTACGAGCAGTACTTC,CASSLSAGEGYEQYF
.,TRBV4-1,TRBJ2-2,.,TGCGCCAGCAGCCAAGAGGACCGGGACGGGGAGCTGTTTTTT,CASSQEDRDGELFF
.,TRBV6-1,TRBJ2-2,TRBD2,TGTGCCAGCAGTGTGAGTAGCGGGGGTTACACCGGGGAGCTGTTTTTT,CASSVSSGGYTGELFF
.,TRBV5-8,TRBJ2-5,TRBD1,TGTGCCAGCAGTCGATCCGGGACAGGGAAAGAGACCCAGTACTTC,CASSRSGTGKETQYF
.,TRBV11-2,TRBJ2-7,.,TGTGCCAGCAGCTTAGGGGGCTCCCACTACGAGCAGTACTTC,CASSLGGSHYEQYF
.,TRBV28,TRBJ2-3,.,TGTGCCACCCGCCCCGGGGGAGAGGCAGATACGCAGTATTTT,CATRPGGEADTQYF
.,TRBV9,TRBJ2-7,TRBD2,TGTGCCAGCAGCCCCCTGGGACTAGCGGGAGATTACGAGCAGTACTTC,CASSPLGLAGDYEQYF
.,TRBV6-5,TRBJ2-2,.,TGTGCCAGCAGTTCCCCCGGGGAGCTGTTTTTT,CASSSPGELFF
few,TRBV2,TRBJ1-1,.,TGTGCCAGCAGTGAAGGGAACACTGAAGCTTTCTTT,CASSEGNTEAFF
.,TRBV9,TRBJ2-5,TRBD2,TGTGCCAGCAGCGTAGCTGGGCTAGCGGGAGAGGAGACCCAGTACTTC,CASSVAGLAGEETQYF
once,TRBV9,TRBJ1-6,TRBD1,TGTGCCAGCAGCGTAGGACAGGGGAATTCACCCCTCCACTTT,CASSVGQGNSPLHF
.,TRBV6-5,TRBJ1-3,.,TGTGCCAGCAGCTTTAGTGGACTACCTGGAAACACCATATATTTT,CASSFSGLPGNTIYF
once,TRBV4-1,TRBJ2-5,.,TGCGCCAGCAGCCAAGACAGCCAAGAGACCCAGTACTTC,CASSQDSQETQYF
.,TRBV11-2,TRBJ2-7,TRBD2,TGTGCCAGCAGCACCTCAGCGGGGGGGCCAACCAACTACGAGCAGTACTTC,CASSTSAGGPTNYEQYF
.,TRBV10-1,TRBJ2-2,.,TGCGCCAGCAGTGACAGGATAGGCGGGGAGCTGTTTTTT,CASSDRIGGELFF
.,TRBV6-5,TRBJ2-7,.,TGTGCCAGCAGTTACTCGATTGACTACGAGCAGTACTTC,CASSYSIDYEQYF
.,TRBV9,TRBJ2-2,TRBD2,TGTGCCAGCAGCGACCCTTGGACTAGCGGGAACACCGGGGAGCTGTTTTTT,CASSDPWTSGNTGELFF
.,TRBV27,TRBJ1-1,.,TGTGCCAGCAGTTTATCGACGAACACTGAAGCTTTCTTT,CASSLSTNTEAFF
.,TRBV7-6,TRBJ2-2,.,TGTGCCAGCAGCCCAGGCACCGGGGAGCTGTTTTTT,CASSPGTGELFF
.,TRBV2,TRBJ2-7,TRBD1,TGTGCCAGCACCGTAGGGGGACAGGTTAACGAGCAGTACTTC,CASTVGGQVNEQYF
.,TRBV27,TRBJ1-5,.,TGTGCCAGCAGGGTCCCCAAGCCCCAGCATTTT,CASRVPKPQHF
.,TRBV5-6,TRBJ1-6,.,TGTGCCAGCAGCTTGGACGCGTCTAATTCACCCCTCCACTTT,CASSLDASNSPLHF
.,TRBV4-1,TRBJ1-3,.,TGCGCCAGCAGCCAAGAGGGGTACACCATATATTTT,CASSQEGYTIYF
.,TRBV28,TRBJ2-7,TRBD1,TGTGCCAGCAGCCCGCCGATCGGACAGGGGGCCTACGAGCAGTACTTC,CASSPPIGQGAYEQYF
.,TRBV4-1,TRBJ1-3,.,TGCGCCAGCAGCCAAGCGGCAGTGAGTGTCTTGGGAAACACCATATATTTT,CASSQAAVSVLGNTIYF
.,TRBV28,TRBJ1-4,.,TGTGCCAGCAGTTTCGGGTCCCCAAATGAAAAACTGTTTTTT,CASSFGSPNEKLFF
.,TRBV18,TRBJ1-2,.,TGTGCCAGCTCACCACCGATACAGCCTAACTATGGCTACACCTTC,CASSPPIQPNYGYTF
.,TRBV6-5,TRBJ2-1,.,TGTGCCAGCAGCGACTACCTCCTGTCCTACAATGAGCAGTTCTTC,CASSDYLLSYNEQFF
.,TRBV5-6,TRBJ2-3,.,TGTGCCAGCAGCTTGGTCCTAGCGCCCACAGATACGCAGTATTTT,CASSLVLAPTDTQYF
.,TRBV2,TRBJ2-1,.,TGTGCCGTCAGGGTGGGGTACAATGAGCAGTTCTTC,CAVRVGYNEQFF
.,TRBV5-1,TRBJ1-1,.,TGCGCCAGCAGCTTCGGAGTCGGCACTGAAGCTTTCTTT,CASSFGVGTEAFF
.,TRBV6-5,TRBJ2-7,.,TGTGCCAGCAGGGCGGGCCCGTCCTACGAGCAGTACTTC,CASRAGPSYEQYF
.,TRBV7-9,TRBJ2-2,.,TGTGCCAGCAGCTTAGATCGGTCCCCCGGGGAGCTGTTTTTT,CASSLDRSPGELFF
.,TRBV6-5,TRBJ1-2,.,TGTGCCAGCAGTTACTCGAAGGGTTACGGCTACACCTTC,CASSYSKGYGYTF
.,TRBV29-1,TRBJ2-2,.,TGCAGCGTGGGCCCGGACAGACACACCGGGGAGCTGTTTTTT,CSVGPDRHTGELFF
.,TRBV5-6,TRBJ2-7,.,TGTGCCAGCAGCTTGGCCGGACTGGGCTCCTACGAGCAGTACTTC,CASSLAGLGSYEQYF
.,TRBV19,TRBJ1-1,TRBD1,TGTGCCAGTAGAGAAGACAGGGGTGGTACTGAAGCTTTCTTT,CASREDRGGTEAFF
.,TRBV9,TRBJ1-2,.,TGTGCCAGCAGCGTAGATGGCAGCGGTAACTATGGCTACACCTTC,CASSVDGSGNYGYTF
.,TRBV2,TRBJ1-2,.,TGTGGGTTAGGTGACGGGGGCAGCCCCACAACTAACTATGGCTACACCTTC,CGLGDGGSPTTNYGYTF
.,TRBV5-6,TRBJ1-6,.,TGTGCCAGCAGCTACGGATCTTTCAGGGACGTAAGCTCACCCCTCCACTTT,CASSYGSFRDVSSPLHF
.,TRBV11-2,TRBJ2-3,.,TGTGCCAGCAGCACCGAGACAGCAGATACGCAGTATTTT,CASSTETADTQYF
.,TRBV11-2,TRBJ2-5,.,TGTGCCAGCAGCTTAGCATCCGGGGGCGAGACCCAGTACTTC,CASSLASGGETQYF
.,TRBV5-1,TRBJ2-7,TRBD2,TGCGCCAGCAGCCTGACTAGCGGGAGCTACGAGCAGTACTTC,CASSLTSGSYEQYF